The clone carrying this TCR beta chain has at least ten counts. CDR1 and CDR2 (germline): SQVTM, ANQGSEA. The CDR3 covers 14 residues. The junction had 14 bases not matched to a gene; V was cut back by 7 bases and J by 8 bases. TCRbeta library preparation incorporated unique molecular identifiers. TCRdb itself ran the PCR reads through MiXCR, one entry per CDR3 protein. The sample includes hundreds of thousands of distinct CDR3 sequences, about 10% of them seen just once. This sample was included in a study of T-cell reconstitution after alpha-beta-depleted transplantation in children. The sequence came from a human donor who donated a stem cell graft to a child with SCID. The sample here was PBMCs from the stem cell graft donor, taken from the stem cell graft. This sequence joins TRBV29-1 and TRBJ1-3; 7 positions agree with TRBD1. CDR3 residues: CSAGTELNGDTIYF. The DNA for the CDR3 is TGCAGCGCCGGGACAGAACTCAACGGGGACACCATATATTTT.